This record looks at one T cell receptor (beta chain) sequence and its context. Its antigen is still unknown. Nothing much larger sits one base from this clone, and base qualities are not available. To demonstrate the VDJtools post-analysis software, the study profiled TCR beta repertoires from the peripheral blood of about 13 young patients with multiple sclerosis. Multiple sclerosis patients were children and adolescents aged 6 to 15 years. The record originates from a study of post-analysis software for immune sequencing data (dated by TCRdb to between 2014 and 2017). Regarding the complete study: Disease courses on record covered relapsing-remitting, secondary progressive and progressive-relapsing multiple sclerosis, though some patients had no subtype annotation. The multiple sclerosis patient repertoires were compared with more than 10 previously published healthy control repertoires from donors aged about 6 to 26 years. A subset of samples was prepared in parallel using single-end sample barcoding, then pooled and co-amplified after Illumina adapter ligation.

Measured from the cysteine to the phenylalanine, the CDR3 is 15 residues long. CDR3 DNA is the only sequence kept; it has 45 bases, read in frame from the first base. Reading the germline V gene gives CDR1 SGHDT and CDR2 YYEEEE. Trimming takes 4 bases off V and 7 bases off J; junction bases not matched to a gene: 9. Summary of the overall study and its limitations: Multiple sclerosis patients had significantly lower normalized Chao1 diversity than controls, a result that suggests substantial peripheral T-cell clonal expansion. The control group was slightly older than the multiple sclerosis patient group. Strong co-clustering of samples prepared in the same batch was shown by direct clustering with F measure, prompting a batch-effect correction. Significantly higher frequencies in patients than in controls were found for roughly 5 TRBV segments, including TRBV5-6, TRBV5-1 and TRBV20-1.

Library preparation used PCR. The instrument given in TCRdb is Illumina HiSeq 2500. Unique molecular identifiers were incorporated into TCR beta cDNA libraries to reduce PCR and sequencing biases. Roughly 0.5 million cDNA molecules were obtained per 1 to 10 million input T cells, so each molecule approximated one T cell. The patient libraries were prepared and sequenced with the same protocol used for the earlier healthy control dataset. Within a given batch, samples were prepared together, multiplexed and sequenced on the same HiSeq lane. The original pipeline was this. Raw barcoded reads were processed with MIGEC, and single-read molecular identifier groups were discarded before consensus assembly and CDR3 extraction. Clonotype tables were post-analysed with VDJtools, normalizing diversity by down-sampling all datasets to the smallest sample size. To correct batch-related cross-sample contamination, repertoire overlap clustering matched CDR3 amino acid sequences but not nucleotide sequences. TCRdb trimmed public reads at Q25 via fastp, called clones via MiXCR and kept in-frame beta chains. Records with the same CDR3 protein are collapsed into one entry carrying the most frequent genes and DNA. What appears here as the V and J calls and clone size reflects TCRdb's work, not the paper's. Within this sample are hundreds of thousands of distinct CDR3 sequences, with roughly 30% of them counted one time only. The ten biggest clones cover approximately 0.6% of the sample.

The chain was built from TRBV5-6 and TRBJ2-7; TRBD1 matches 12 bases in the middle. This TCR was recovered from a girl under 18 with multiple sclerosis. The sample taken for sequencing was blood. At the DNA level, the sequence is TGTGCCAGCAGCGGCCGGGACAGGGGGCTTGGGGAGCAGTACTTC. It is translated as CASSGRDRGLGEQYF.